Each of the 18 T cell receptor beta chains below was sequenced from the same sample in a study of beta chain features in type 1 diabetes. The sequenced template was cDNA made from the entire isolated RNA. Profiling relied on immunoSEQ multiplex PCR, and the TCRdb table lists in-frame clones only, not all of them. The data contain hundreds of thousands of clones, over 25% of them singletons. Sequencing input: naive CD4+ T cells from blood. These receptors were taken from a man aged 18 to 29 in good health.

This clone showed up just a few times. V usage is TRBV27 and J usage is TRBJ1-2; no definite D call. Trimming took off 5 bases at V and 4 bases at J, with 11 bases between the two ends. This CDR3 has 13 amino acids. In germline, CDR1 is MNHEY, CDR2 SMNVEV (reference sequence). The CDR3 region has the DNA TGTGCCAGCAGTACCGGGCCGCCCTATGGCTACACCTTC. Translated, it gives CASSTGPPYGYTF.

The CDR3 DNA reads TGTGCCAGCAGTTTATTTGGAAGTTGGGGGGTGAACTCCTACGAGCAGTACTTC. Encoded protein: CASSLFGSWGVNSYEQYF. The gene calls are TRBV28 and TRBJ2-7, with D perhaps matching TRBD2 (6 bases). This CDR3 region has 18 residues. V lost 1 base to trimming and J lost 0 bases, with 19 bases between them. Germline V lookup: CDR1 MDHEN, CDR2 SYDVKM.

This rearrangement joins TRBV11-2 to TRBJ2-7, with 10 bases lining up with TRBD1. Germline lookup yields CDR1 SGHAT and CDR2 FQNNGV. After removal of 6 bases from V and 2 bases from J, the junction contained 10 bases not matched to a gene. The CDR3 sequence is 16 residues long. Here the CDR3 reads CASRTTKGQGTYEQYF. The DNA of the CDR3 is TGTGCCAGCAGGACCACGAAGGGACAGGGGACCTACGAGCAGTACTTC.

This clone was seen a few times. The CDR3 spells CAWSVVANQPQHF. CDR3 nucleotide sequence: TGTGCCTGGAGTGTAGTGGCAAATCAGCCCCAGCATTTT. The rearrangement links TRBV30 to TRBJ1-5; D uncertain. From germline, CDR1 is GTSNPN and CDR2 SVGIG (reference sequence). CDR3 length: 13 residues. Deletions cut 0 bases from V and 4 bases from J, with 7 bases between. Full variable domain (outside the CDR3, taken from reference TRBV30 and TRBJ1-5): SQTIHQWPATLVQPVGSPLSLECTVEGTSNPNLYWYRQAAGRGLQLLFYSVGIGQISSEVPQNLSASRPQDRQFILSSKKLLLSDSGFYLCAWSVVANQPQHFGDGTRLSIL.

This clone has just a few counts. The chain joins TRBV30 to TRBJ1-2; D remains ambiguous. V was clipped by 3 bases and J by 8 bases, with 13 bases between them. Germline V gene lookup returns CDR1 GTSNPN and CDR2 SVGIG (reference sequence). The CDR3 is 12 amino acids. CDR3 loop: CAWSIKVVGYTF. DNA for the CDR3: TGTGCCTGGAGCATAAAAGTCGTGGGCTACACCTTC.

This clone was observed a few times. This chain uses TRBV10-3 with TRBJ2-7, with D maybe TRBD1 (5 bases). Germline V CDR1 and CDR2: ENHRY, SYGVKD. The CDR3 runs to 12 residues. V lost 4 bases, J lost 1 base, and 5 bases lay in between. The DNA for the CDR3 is TGTGCCATCAGTGGACAGTCCTACGAGCAGTACTTC. The encoded protein is CAISGQSYEQYF.

In this sample, this clone turned up a few times. The chain combines TRBV15 with TRBJ2-7; 10 bases align to TRBD2. The germline V gene encodes CDR1 LNHNV and CDR2 YYDKDF (reference sequence). This CDR3 spans 15 amino acids. J was trimmed by 3 bases and V by 6 bases; bases with no gene match: 8. CDR3 sequence reads: CATRDPSGSDYEQYF. The CDR3, as DNA: TGTGCCACCAGGGATCCTAGCGGGAGTGACTACGAGCAGTACTTC.

In this sample, this clone turned up a few times. The chain combines TRBV11-2 with TRBJ2-1; D ambiguous. V lost 4 bases and J lost 7, with 11 bases in between. CDR3 size: 13 residues. Germline loops: CDR1 SGHAT, CDR2 FQNNGV. The CDR3 sequence is CASSSSTQNEQFF. The CDR3 nucleotides are TGTGCCAGCAGCTCGTCAACCCAGAATGAGCAGTTCTTC.

V is TRBV30 and J is TRBJ2-1; 9 bases match TRBD2. V trimming: 4 bases; J trimming: 0 bases; junction bases outside the gene matches: 7. The germline gives CDR1 GTSNPN, CDR2 SVGIG (reference sequence). CDR3 length: 16 residues. The CDR3: CAWNPSLAGSYNEQFF. The CDR3 bases are TGTGCCTGGAACCCGTCACTAGCGGGCTCCTACAATGAGCAGTTCTTC.

This chain joins TRBV10-3 and TRBJ2-7; D may correspond to TRBD1 or TRBD2 (5 bases each). This CDR3 has 14 amino acids. V shed 6 bases and J shed 0 bases, with 12 bases lying between them. Germline V lookup: CDR1 ENHRY, CDR2 SYGVKD. CDR3 loop: CAISRDAGSYEQYF. DNA of the CDR3: TGTGCCATCAGCAGGGACGCGGGCTCCTACGAGCAGTACTTC.

As concerns this clone: This same CDR3 is encoded by further DNA sequences in the sample. The V call is TRBV30, the J call TRBJ1-5; no clear D. The V end was cut by 3 bases, the J end by 1 base, with 7 bases between. Germline lookup yields CDR1 GTSNPN and CDR2 SVGIG (reference sequence). The CDR3 covers 13 residues. CDR3 residues: CAWSGGSNQPQHF. The CDR3, as DNA: TGTGCCTGGAGCGGAGGGAGCAATCAGCCCCAGCATTTT.

CDR3 loop: CAWSVQNEQFF. Here the CDR3 DNA reads TGTGCCTGGAGTGTACAGAATGAGCAGTTCTTC. V gene TRBV30 combines with J gene TRBJ2-1; D remains unclear. The CDR3 spans 11 residues. Germline V gives CDR1 GTSNPN, CDR2 SVGIG (reference sequence). Trimming pared 0 bases from V and 7 bases from J, leaving 4 bases between.

This chain connects TRBV28 to TRBJ2-5; 14 positions match TRBD2. Germline assignment: CDR1 MDHEN and CDR2 SYDVKM. This CDR3 contains 16 residues. V dropped 2 bases and J dropped 5; count of bases not matched to a gene: 4. The CDR3 loop is CASSLGGLAGAETQYF. The CDR3 region has the DNA TGTGCCAGCAGTTTAGGGGGACTAGCGGGAGCGGAGACCCAGTACTTC.

This clone came up a few times. The chain links TRBV2 to TRBJ1-5; 7 positions agree with TRBD1. The J segment lost 2 bases and the V segment lost 8 bases, leaving 3 bases of the junction unmatched. The CDR3 has 13 residues. The V gene's germline CDR1 is SNHLY and CDR2 FYNNEI. The chain's CDR3 is CASGDRGNQPQHF. CDR3 sequence (DNA): TGTGCCAGCGGAGACAGGGGCAATCAGCCCCAGCATTTT.

The rearrangement uses TRBV7-2 and TRBJ1-1, with a weak D call TRBD1 (5 bases). This CDR3 spans 13 amino acids. V was trimmed by 7 bases and J by 1 base, leaving 10 bases between them. The germline CDR1 and CDR2 sequences are SGHTA and FQGNSA. The CDR3 region is CASTQGTNTEAFF. CDR3 nucleotides: TGTGCCAGCACCCAAGGGACGAACACTGAAGCTTTCTTT.

The V call is TRBV2, the J call TRBJ2-1; 8 bases line up with TRBD1. CDR3 length: 12 residues. Germline CDR1 and CDR2: SNHLY and FYNNEI. Losses at the gene ends were 3 bases for V and 10 bases for J; bases not matched to a gene: 2. The DNA of the CDR3 is TGTGCCAGCAGTGACTGGACAGGGGAGCAGTTCTTC. This gives the protein CASSDWTGEQFF. The entire variable domain, with the rest obtained from reference TRBV2 and TRBJ2-1, is as follows: EPEVTQTPSHQVTQMGQEVILRCVPISNHLYFYWYRQILGQKVEFLVSFYNNEISEKSEIFDDQFSVERPDGSNFTLKIRSTKLEDSAMYFCASSDWTGEQFFGPGTRLTVL.

This clone was seen a few times. V and J are TRBV30 and TRBJ2-7; 10 bases are a match to TRBD2. V lost 4 bases, J lost 6 bases, and 9 bases stayed unmatched. The CDR3 runs to 14 residues. Germline V gene lookup returns CDR1 GTSNPN and CDR2 SVGIG (reference sequence). In DNA, the CDR3 is TGTGCCTGGAAGCTAGCGGGAGATACGGGCGAGCAGTACTTC. This encodes CAWKLAGDTGEQYF. The complete variable domain, with remaining parts taken from reference TRBV30 and TRBJ2-7, reads SQTIHQWPATLVQPVGSPLSLECTVEGTSNPNLYWYRQAAGRGLQLLFYSVGIGQISSEVPQNLSASRPQDRQFILSSKKLLLSDSGFYLCAWKLAGDTGEQYFGPGTRLTVT.

This clone has a handful of counts. The chain recombines TRBV9 with TRBJ2-3; D is uncertain. Germline CDR1 SGDLS, CDR2 YYNGEE. The CDR3 loop spans 14 amino acids. V lost 3 bases to trimming and J lost 0 bases, with 8 bases between them. The CDR3 region is CASSARTSTDTQYF. CDR3 sequence (DNA): TGTGCCAGCAGCGCAAGGACCAGCACAGATACGCAGTATTTT.